This entry describes one TCR beta chain. This entry comes from a study of blood T cell repertoires in COVID-19. Study-level background: Researchers got acute and convalescent COVID-19 samples from the United States, Italy and Spain. The analysed material was cDNA or gDNA that came from T cells, B-cell-depleted T cells, or PBMCs.

Per the original data handling: Reference gene primer amplification yielded estimated nucleated cell counts. Sequenced by immunoSEQ multiplex PCR; TCRdb stores in-frame clones only, minus some. V, J and clone size derive from that table, while D and trimming were established from the DNA sequence. In the table there are 350,000 or so clones, 80% to 90% of which are singletons. The sequencing sample was made of peripheral blood. The TCR comes from a man younger than 45 with active or convalescent COVID-19.

CDR3 sequence: CATVKGAAYGYTF. The CDR3 DNA is TGTGCCACCGTGAAGGGGGCGGCCTATGGCTACACCTTC. V gene TRBV6-5 combines with J gene TRBJ1-2; 7 bases match TRBD1. Germline V lookup: CDR1 MNHEY, CDR2 SVGAGI. Trimming cost V 10 bases and J 4 bases; bases outside gene matches: 9. There are 13 residues in the CDR3.